This T cell receptor beta chain was captured in a study of blood T cell repertoires in COVID-19. As for the study in general: Researchers got acute and convalescent COVID-19 samples from the United States, Italy and Spain. The cDNA or gDNA used as material had been derived from T cells, B-cell-depleted T cells, or PBMCs.

This CDR3 comprises 14 residues. The germline CDR1 and CDR2 sequences are SGHTS and YDEGEE. V was trimmed by 1 base and J by 6 bases, leaving 10 bases between them. This clone was seen a handful of times. Study processing details: Cell counts per sample came from amplifying reference gene primers. Profiled with immunoSEQ multiplex PCR; TCRdb holds only in-frame clones, not every one. V, J and clone size reflect that table, while D and trimming were determined from the DNA. The sample records approximately 93,000 clones, 72% being singletons. The chain employs TRBV5-8 and TRBJ2-2; tentative D call: TRBD2 (6 bases). This sequence was found in a woman of 80 years or more with acute or convalescent COVID-19. The sample was peripheral blood. CDR3 coding DNA: TGTGCCAGCAGCTTGTTGGGGGAGGCCGGGGAGCTGTTTTTT. Amino acid sequence: CASSLLGEAGELFF.